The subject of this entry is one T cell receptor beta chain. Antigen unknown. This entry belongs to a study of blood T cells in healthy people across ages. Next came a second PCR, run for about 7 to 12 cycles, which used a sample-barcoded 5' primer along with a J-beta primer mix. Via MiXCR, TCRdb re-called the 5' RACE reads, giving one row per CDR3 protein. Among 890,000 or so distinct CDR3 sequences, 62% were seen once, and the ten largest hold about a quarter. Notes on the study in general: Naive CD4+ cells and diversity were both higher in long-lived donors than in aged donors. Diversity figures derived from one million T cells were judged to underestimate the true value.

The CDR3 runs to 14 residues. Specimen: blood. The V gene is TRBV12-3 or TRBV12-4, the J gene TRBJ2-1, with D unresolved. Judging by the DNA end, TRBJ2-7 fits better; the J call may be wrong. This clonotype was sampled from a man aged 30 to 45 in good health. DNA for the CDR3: TGTGCCAGCAGTTTAGGGACGATTCCCAATGAGCAGTACTTC. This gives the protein CASSLGTIPNEQYF.